The 16 T cell receptor beta chains presented below share a single source sample, sequenced in a study of CD8 T cells in ankylosing spondylitis. MiXCR, applied by TCRdb to the 5' RACE reads, yields one record per CDR3 protein. The sample records around 230,000 distinct CDR3 sequences, around 9.1% being singletons. Material: blood, either unsorted or a sorted T cell fraction (not recorded which). All receptors derive from a male donor with ankylosing spondylitis or in good health (not recorded which).

At least ten counts were recorded for this clonotype. The rearrangement links TRBV19 to TRBJ2-5; no reliable D call. Germline values: CDR1 LNHDA, CDR2 SQIVND (reference sequence). The CDR3 is 14 amino acids. V was clipped by 4 bases and J by 2 bases, with 11 bases between them. This chain's CDR3 is CASSRSSTQETQYF. The CDR3 DNA reads TGTGCCAGTAGTAGATCCAGCACTCAAGAGACCCAGTACTTC.

This clonotype was observed at least ten times. The gene calls are TRBV12-3 or TRBV12-4 and TRBJ2-6; the D is unclear. With 3 bases removed from V and 0 bases from J, the gap between germline ends came to 6 bases. The CDR3 length is 15 residues. This CDR3 reads CASSFRTSGANVLTF. The CDR3 bases are TGTGCCAGCAGTTTTCGGACCTCTGGGGCCAACGTCCTGACTTTC.

This clonotype has ten or more counts. The rearrangement joins TRBV6-1 to TRBJ1-4; D might be TRBD1 (5 bases). Between the trimmed V and J ends, which lost 3 bases and 8 bases, there was a span of 13 bases. The CDR3 length is 14 residues. Germline assignment: CDR1 MNHNS and CDR2 SASEGT. CDR3 nucleotide sequence: TGTGCCAGCAGTGACCGGGGGGGAAAGGAAAAACTGTTTTTT. It translates to CASSDRGGKEKLFF.

This clonotype came up many times. The chain recombines TRBV7-2 with TRBJ2-1; 15 bases are shared with TRBD2. V shed 6 bases and J 8 bases; nucleotides not matched to a gene: 5. The CDR3 spans 15 residues. Germline-derived CDR1 and CDR2 are SGHTA and FQGNSA. The DNA of the CDR3 is TGTGCCAGCAGGTGGACTAGCGGGGGGGCCTATGAGCAGTTCTTC. Amino acid sequence: CASRWTSGGAYEQFF.

There are many counts of this clonotype. The rearrangement joins TRBV12-5 to TRBJ2-3; D unresolved. V lost 3 bases to trimming and J lost 2 bases, with 12 bases between them. CDR1 is LGHNT, CDR2 FRNRAP, per germline. The CDR3 extends over 15 amino acids. CDR3 residues: CASGFDVRSTDTQYF. DNA of the CDR3: TGTGCTAGTGGTTTTGACGTCCGCTCCACAGATACGCAGTATTTT.

Many counts were recorded for this clonotype. The J gene is TRBJ2-1, the V gene TRBV29-1, with 9 bases that match TRBD2. There are 15 residues in the CDR3. V lost 7 bases to trimming and J lost 7 bases; unmatched junction nucleotides: 14. Germline assignment: CDR1 SQVTM and CDR2 ANQGSEA. CDR3 in amino acids: CSAHPGLALSNEQFF. As DNA, the CDR3 is TGCAGCGCCCACCCGGGACTAGCTCTTTCAAATGAGCAGTTCTTC.

This clonotype was observed at least ten times. V is TRBV14 and J is TRBJ2-1; the match to TRBD2 covers 10 bases. This CDR3 has 17 amino acids. Germline CDR1 is SGHDN and CDR2 is FVKESK. J lost 7 bases, V lost 3 bases, and 12 bases had no gene match. CDR3 sequence (DNA): TGTGCCAGCAGCCATCCAATTTTAGCGGGGGGAATTAATGAGCAGTTCTTC. It encodes CASSHPILAGGINEQFF.

Remarks on this clonotype: It may be a read error: a sequence one base away is much more abundant. V gene TRBV19 combines with J gene TRBJ2-3, with D possibly matching TRBD1 (5 bases). In germline, CDR1 is LNHDA, CDR2 SQIVND (reference sequence). The CDR3 sequence is 15 residues long. The CDR3 DNA reads TGTGTCAGTAGTAGCAGGGCCCGTAGCACAGATACGCAGTATTTT. It yields the protein CVSSSRARSTDTQYF.

This clonotype has only a few counts. The chain uses TRBV18 and TRBJ2-5; D possibly matches TRBD1 or TRBD2 (5 bases each). CDR3 size: 13 residues. Germline V CDR1 and CDR2: KGHSH, LQKENI. V lost 6 bases and J 4 bases, leaving 12 bases between the germline ends. The CDR3, as DNA: TGTGCCAGCTCCCCTGGGACCGGAGAGACCCAGTACTTC. Translating gives CASSPGTGETQYF. Combining the CDR3 with reference TRBV18 and TRBJ2-5 gives the whole variable domain NAGVMQNPRHLVRRRGQEARLRCSPMKGHSHVYWYRQLPEEGLKFMVYLQKENIIDESGMPKERFSAEFPKEGPSILRIQQVVRGDSAAYFCASSPGTGETQYFGPGTRLLVL.

This clonotype was seen ten or more times. The rearrangement joins TRBV6-5 to TRBJ1-1; no clear D gene. The length of the CDR3 is 16 residues. Trimming cost V 2 bases and J 7 bases, with 20 bases left between them. The V gene's germline CDR1 is MNHEY and CDR2 SVGAGI. The DNA for the CDR3 is TGTGCCAGCAGTTACCCCACTGCCGCAGGTCAGGATGAAGCTTTCTTT. Amino acids: CASSYPTAAGQDEAFF.

This clonotype has a handful of counts. The chain joins TRBV5-1 to TRBJ2-5; 8 nucleotides match TRBD2. After removal of 4 bases from V and 3 bases from J, the junction contained 5 bases not matched to a gene. This CDR3 comprises 14 residues. CDR1 is SGHRS and CDR2 is YFSETQ in the germline V gene. The CDR3 sequence: CASSRRGLEETQYF. CDR3 in DNA: TGCGCCAGCAGCCGGAGGGGACTAGAAGAGACCCAGTACTTC.

This clonotype was found many times. The chain uses TRBV5-1 and TRBJ1-1; a weak D match, TRBD1 (5 bases). CDR3 length: 14 amino acids. Germline CDR1 reads SGHRS; CDR2 reads YFSETQ. Trimming removed 2 bases at V and 4 bases at J, with 12 bases between. DNA of the CDR3: TGCGCCAGCAGCTTCGGTACAGACAGCACTGAAGCTTTCTTT. Amino acid sequence: CASSFGTDSTEAFF.

Ten or more counts support this clonotype. The V gene is TRBV6-5, the J gene TRBJ2-7; TRBD1 might be the D (6 bases). The V end was cut by 4 bases, the J end by 7 bases, with 8 bases between. The CDR3 length is 11 residues. In germline, CDR1 is MNHEY, CDR2 SVGAGI. CDR3 sequence reads: CASSSDREQYF. The CDR3 DNA follows: TGTGCCAGCAGTTCTGACAGGGAGCAGTACTTC.

This clonotype showed up many times. This chain joins TRBV10-3 and TRBJ1-2; D remains unclear. Looked up from germline, CDR1 is ENHRY and CDR2 is SYGVKD. This CDR3 is built from 14 residues. V was trimmed by 5 bases and J by 7 bases, leaving 17 bases between them. The CDR3 nucleotides read TGTGCCATCAGTACCCTCCTCTCGGATTCTGGCTACACCTTC. This sequence encodes CAISTLLSDSGYTF.

This clonotype was observed at least ten times. The chain links TRBV5-1 to TRBJ2-7; D is uncertain. The CDR3 covers 15 residues. V was trimmed by 4 bases and J by 3 bases, leaving 17 bases between them. Per the germline V gene, CDR1 is SGHRS and CDR2 is YFSETQ. The CDR3 spells CASSIRTLGRYEQYF. The CDR3 nucleotides read TGCGCCAGCAGCATAAGGACCCTTGGTCGCTACGAGCAGTACTTC.

This clonotype has a count of ten or more. J is TRBJ1-3 and V is TRBV12-3 or TRBV12-4; D might be TRBD1 (5 bases). V was pared by 6 bases and J by 0 bases, with 12 bases between. This CDR3 contains 15 residues. The CDR3 DNA follows: TGTGCCAGCAGAGCCAGGGCCAACTCTGGAAACACCATATATTTT. Protein product: CASRARANSGNTIYF.